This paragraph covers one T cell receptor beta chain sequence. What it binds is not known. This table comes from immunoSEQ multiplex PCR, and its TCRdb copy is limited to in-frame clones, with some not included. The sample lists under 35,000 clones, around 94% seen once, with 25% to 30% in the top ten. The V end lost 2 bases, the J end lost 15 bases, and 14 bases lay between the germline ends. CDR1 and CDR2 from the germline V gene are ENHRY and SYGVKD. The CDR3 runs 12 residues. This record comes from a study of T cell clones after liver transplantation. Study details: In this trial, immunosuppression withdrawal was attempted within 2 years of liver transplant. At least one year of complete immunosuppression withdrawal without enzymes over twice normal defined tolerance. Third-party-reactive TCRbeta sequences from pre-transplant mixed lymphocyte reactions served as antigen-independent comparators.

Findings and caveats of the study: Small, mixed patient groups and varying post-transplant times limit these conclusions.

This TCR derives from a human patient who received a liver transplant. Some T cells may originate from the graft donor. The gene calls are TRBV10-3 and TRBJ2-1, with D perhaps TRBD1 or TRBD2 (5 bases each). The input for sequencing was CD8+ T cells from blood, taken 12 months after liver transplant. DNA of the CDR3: TGTGCCATCAGTGAGGCCGGGACGACCAGGTTCTTC. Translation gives CAISEAGTTRFF.